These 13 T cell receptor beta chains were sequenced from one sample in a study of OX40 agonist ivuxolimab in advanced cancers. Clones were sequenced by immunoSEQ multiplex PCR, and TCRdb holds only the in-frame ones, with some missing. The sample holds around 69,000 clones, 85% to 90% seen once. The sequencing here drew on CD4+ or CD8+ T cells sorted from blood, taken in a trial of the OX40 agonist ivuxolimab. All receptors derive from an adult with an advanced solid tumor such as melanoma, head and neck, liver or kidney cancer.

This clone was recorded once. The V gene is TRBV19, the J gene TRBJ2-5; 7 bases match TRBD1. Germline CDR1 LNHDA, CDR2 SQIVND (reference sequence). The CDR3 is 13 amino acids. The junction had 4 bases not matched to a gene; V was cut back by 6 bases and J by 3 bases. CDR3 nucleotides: TGTGCCAGTAGGGGGACAGAAAAAGAGACCCAGTACTTC. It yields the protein CASRGTEKETQYF.

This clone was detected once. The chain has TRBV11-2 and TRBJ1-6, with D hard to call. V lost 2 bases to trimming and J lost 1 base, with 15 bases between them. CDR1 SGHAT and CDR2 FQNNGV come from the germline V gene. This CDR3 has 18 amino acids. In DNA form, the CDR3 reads TGTGCCAGCAGCTTAAGAACGGGGTTTCCATCCTATAATTCACCCCTCCACTTT. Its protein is CASSLRTGFPSYNSPLHF.

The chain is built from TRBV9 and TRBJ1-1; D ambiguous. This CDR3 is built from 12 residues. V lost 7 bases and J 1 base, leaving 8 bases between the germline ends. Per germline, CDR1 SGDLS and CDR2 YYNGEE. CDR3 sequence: CASGDGNTEAFF. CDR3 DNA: TGTGCCAGCGGCGACGGGAACACTGAAGCTTTCTTT.

The CDR3 sequence is CASSSDSHEKLFF. CDR3 DNA: TGTGCCAGCAGTTCGGACAGTCATGAAAAACTGTTTTTT. This chain joins TRBV6-1 and TRBJ1-4; tentative D call: TRBD1 (6 bases). With 5 bases removed from V and 6 bases from J, the gap between germline ends came to 10 bases. The CDR3 is 13 amino acids. CDR1 is MNHNS, CDR2 SASEGT, per germline.

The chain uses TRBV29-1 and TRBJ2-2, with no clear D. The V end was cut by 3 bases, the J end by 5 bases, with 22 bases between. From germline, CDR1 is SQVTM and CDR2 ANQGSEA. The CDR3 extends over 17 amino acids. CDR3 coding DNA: TGCAGCGTTGAGTTGGAAGGAGAGGTTTGGAATACCGGGGAGCTGTTTTTT. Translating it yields CSVELEGEVWNTGELFF.

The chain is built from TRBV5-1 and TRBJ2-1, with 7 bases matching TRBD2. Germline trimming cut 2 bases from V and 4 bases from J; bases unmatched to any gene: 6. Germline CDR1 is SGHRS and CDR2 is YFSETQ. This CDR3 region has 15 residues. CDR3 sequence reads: CASSFAGAVYNEQFF. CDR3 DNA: TGCGCCAGCAGCTTCGCGGGAGCCGTTTACAATGAGCAGTTCTTC.

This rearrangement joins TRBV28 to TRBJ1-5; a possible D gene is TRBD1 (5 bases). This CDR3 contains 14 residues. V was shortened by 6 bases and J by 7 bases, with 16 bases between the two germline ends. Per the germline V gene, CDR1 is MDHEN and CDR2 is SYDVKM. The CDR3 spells CASSFRGVFQPQHF. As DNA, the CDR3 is TGTGCCAGCAGCTTCCGGGGGGTGTTCCAGCCCCAGCATTTT.

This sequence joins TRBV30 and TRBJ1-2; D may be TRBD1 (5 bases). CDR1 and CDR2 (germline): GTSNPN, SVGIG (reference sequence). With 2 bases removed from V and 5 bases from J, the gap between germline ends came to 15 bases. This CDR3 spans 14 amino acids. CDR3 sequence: CAWSPPGPQYGYTF. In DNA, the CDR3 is TGTGCCTGGAGTCCTCCGGGGCCTCAATATGGCTACACCTTC.

CDR3 bases: TGCGCCAGCAGCTTGGGTTTGGCAGGAAGGAACACCGGGGAGCTGTTTTTT. Translated: CASSLGLAGRNTGELFF. The chain combines TRBV5-1 with TRBJ2-2; no clear D. The CDR3 loop spans 17 amino acids. Trimming took off 0 bases at V and 1 base at J, with 13 bases between the two ends. Per germline, CDR1 SGHRS and CDR2 YFSETQ.

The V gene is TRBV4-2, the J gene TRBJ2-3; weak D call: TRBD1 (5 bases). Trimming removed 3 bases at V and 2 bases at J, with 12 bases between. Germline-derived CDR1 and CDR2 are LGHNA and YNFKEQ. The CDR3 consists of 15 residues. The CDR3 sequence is CASSHRDRITDTQYF. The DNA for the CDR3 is TGTGCCAGCAGCCACCGAGACAGAATCACAGATACGCAGTATTTT.

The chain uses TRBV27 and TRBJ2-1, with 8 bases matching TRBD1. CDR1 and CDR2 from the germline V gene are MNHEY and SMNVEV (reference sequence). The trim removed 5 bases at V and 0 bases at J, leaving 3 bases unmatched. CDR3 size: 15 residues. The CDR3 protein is CASSPGGPSYNEQFF. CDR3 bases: TGTGCCAGCAGTCCAGGGGGCCCCTCCTACAATGAGCAGTTCTTC.

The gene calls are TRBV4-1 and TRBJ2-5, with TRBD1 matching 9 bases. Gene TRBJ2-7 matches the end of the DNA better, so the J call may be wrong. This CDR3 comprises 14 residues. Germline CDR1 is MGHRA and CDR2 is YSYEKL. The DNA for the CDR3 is TGCGCCAGCAGCCTTCCGGACAGGGGCCACGAGCAGTACTTC. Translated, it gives CASSLPDRGHEQYF.

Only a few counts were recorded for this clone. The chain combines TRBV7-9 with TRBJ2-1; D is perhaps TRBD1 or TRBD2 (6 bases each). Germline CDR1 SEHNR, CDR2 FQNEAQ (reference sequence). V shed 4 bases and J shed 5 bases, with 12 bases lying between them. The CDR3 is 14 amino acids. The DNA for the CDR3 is TGTGCCAGCAGCTCCACGGGGGCCAACAATGAGCAGTTCTTC. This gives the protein CASSSTGANNEQFF.